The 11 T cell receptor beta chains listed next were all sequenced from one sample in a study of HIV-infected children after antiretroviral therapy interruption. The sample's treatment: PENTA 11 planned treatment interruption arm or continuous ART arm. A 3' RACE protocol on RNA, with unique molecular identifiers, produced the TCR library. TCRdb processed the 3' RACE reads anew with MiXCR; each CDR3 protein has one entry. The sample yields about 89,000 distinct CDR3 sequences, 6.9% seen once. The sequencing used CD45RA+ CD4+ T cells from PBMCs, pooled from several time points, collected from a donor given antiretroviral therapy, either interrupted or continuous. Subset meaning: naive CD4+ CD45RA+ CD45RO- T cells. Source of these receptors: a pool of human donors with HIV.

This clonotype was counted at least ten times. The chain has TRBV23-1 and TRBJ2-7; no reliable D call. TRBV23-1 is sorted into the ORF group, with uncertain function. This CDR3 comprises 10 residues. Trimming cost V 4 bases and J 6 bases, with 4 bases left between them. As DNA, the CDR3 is TGCGCCAGCAGTCCCGGCGAGCAGTACTTC. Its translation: CASSPGEQYF.

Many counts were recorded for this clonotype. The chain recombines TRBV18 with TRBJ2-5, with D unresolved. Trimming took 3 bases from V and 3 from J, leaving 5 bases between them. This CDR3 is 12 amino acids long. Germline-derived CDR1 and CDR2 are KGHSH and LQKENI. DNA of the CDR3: TGTGCCAGCTCACCGACCAAAGAGACCCAGTACTTC. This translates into CASSPTKETQYF.

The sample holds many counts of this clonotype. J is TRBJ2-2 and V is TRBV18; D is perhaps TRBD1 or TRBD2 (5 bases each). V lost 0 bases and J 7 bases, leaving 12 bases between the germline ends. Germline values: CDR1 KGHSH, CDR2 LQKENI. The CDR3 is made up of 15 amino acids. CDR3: CASSPPSRGDGELFF. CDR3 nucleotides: TGTGCCAGCTCACCACCGAGTCGAGGGGACGGGGAGCTGTTTTTT.

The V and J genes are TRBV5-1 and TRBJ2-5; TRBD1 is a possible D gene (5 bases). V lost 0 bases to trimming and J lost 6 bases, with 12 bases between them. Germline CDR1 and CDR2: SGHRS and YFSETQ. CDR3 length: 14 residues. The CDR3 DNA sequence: TGCGCCAGCAGCTTGGCGCAGGGCAGGCAGACCCAGTACTTC. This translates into CASSLAQGRQTQYF. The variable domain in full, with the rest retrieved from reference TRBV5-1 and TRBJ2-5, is KAGVTQTPRYLIKTRGQQVTLSCSPISGHRSVSWYQQTPGQGLQFLFEYFSETQRNKGNFPGRFSGRQFSNSRSEMNVSTLELGDSALYLCASSLAQGRQTQYFGPGTRLLVL.

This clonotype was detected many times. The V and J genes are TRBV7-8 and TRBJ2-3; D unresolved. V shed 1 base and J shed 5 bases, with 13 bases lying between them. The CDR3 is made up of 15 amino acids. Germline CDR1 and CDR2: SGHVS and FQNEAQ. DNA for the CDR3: TGTGCCAGCAGCTTAGGAGGCCCACGAGGAGATACGCAGTATTTT. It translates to CASSLGGPRGDTQYF.

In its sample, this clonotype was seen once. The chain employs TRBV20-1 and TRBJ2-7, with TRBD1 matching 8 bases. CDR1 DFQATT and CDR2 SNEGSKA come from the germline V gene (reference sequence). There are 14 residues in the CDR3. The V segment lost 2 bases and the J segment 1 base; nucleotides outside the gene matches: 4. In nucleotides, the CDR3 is TGCAGTGCTAGAAAAGGACAGGGATCCTACGAGCAGTACTTC. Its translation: CSARKGQGSYEQYF.

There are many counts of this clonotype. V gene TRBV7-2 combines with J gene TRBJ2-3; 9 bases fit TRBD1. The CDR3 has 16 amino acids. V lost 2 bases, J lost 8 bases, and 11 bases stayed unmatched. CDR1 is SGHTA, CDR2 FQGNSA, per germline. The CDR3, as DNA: TGTGCCAGCAGCTTAAGGGAGGGGACAGGGCGTGTTACGCAGTATTTT. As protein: CASSLREGTGRVTQYF.

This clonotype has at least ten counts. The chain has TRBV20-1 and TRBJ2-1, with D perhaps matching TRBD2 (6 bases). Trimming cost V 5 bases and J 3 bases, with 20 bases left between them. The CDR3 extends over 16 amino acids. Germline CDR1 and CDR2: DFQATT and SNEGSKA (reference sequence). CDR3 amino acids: CSALTGTPNSYNEQFF. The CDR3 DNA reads TGCAGTGCTCTCACCGGGACTCCCAACAGCTACAATGAGCAGTTCTTC.

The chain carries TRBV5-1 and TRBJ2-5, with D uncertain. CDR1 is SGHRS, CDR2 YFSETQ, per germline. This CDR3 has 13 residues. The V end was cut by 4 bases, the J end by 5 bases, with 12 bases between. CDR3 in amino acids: CASSLPAVETQYF. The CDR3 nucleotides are TGCGCCAGCAGCCTCCCGGCTGTGGAGACCCAGTACTTC.

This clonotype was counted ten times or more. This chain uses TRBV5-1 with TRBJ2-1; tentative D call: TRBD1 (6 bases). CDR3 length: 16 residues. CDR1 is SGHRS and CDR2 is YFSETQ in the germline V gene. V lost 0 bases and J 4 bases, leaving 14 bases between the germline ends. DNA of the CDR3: TGCGCCAGCAGCTTGGCCCTGGACAGTCTTTACAATGAGCAGTTCTTC. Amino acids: CASSLALDSLYNEQFF.

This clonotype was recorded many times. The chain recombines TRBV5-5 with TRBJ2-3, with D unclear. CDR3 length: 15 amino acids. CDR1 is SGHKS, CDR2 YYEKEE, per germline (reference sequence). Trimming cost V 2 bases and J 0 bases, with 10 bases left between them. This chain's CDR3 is CASSFTYPSTDTQYF. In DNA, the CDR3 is TGTGCCAGCAGCTTTACTTACCCGAGCACAGATACGCAGTATTTT.